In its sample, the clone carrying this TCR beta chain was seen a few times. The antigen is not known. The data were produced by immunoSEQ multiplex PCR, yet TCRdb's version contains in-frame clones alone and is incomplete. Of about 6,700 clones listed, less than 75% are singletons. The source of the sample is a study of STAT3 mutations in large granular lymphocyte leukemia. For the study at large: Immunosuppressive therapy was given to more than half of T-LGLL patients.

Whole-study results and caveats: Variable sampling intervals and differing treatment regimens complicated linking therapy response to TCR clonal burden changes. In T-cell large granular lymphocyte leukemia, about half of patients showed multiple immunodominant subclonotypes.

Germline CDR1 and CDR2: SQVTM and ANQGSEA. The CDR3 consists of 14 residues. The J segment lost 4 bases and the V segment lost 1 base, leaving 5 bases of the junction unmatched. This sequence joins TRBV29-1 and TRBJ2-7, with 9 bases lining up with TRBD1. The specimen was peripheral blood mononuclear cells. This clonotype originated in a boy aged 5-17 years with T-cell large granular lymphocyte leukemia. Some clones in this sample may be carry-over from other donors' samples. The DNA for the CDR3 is TGCAGCGTTGAAGCGGGACAGGGTCATTACGAGCAGTACTTC. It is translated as CSVEAGQGHYEQYF.